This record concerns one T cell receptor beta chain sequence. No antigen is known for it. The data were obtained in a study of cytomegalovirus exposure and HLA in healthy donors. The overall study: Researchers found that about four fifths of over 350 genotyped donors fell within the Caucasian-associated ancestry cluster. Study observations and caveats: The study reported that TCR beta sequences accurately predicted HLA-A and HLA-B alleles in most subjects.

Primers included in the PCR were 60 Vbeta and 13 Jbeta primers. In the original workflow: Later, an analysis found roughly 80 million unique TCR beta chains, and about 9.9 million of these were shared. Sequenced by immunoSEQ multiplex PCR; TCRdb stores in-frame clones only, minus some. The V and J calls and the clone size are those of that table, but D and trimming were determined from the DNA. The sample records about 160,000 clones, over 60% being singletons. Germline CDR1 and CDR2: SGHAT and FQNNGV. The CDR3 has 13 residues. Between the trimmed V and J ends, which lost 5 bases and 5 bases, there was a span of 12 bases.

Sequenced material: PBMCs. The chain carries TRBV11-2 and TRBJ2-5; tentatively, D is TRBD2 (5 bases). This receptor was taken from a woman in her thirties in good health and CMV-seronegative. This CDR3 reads CASSRGQLETQYF. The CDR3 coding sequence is TGTGCCAGCAGCCGAGGGCAGTTGGAGACCCAGTACTTC.